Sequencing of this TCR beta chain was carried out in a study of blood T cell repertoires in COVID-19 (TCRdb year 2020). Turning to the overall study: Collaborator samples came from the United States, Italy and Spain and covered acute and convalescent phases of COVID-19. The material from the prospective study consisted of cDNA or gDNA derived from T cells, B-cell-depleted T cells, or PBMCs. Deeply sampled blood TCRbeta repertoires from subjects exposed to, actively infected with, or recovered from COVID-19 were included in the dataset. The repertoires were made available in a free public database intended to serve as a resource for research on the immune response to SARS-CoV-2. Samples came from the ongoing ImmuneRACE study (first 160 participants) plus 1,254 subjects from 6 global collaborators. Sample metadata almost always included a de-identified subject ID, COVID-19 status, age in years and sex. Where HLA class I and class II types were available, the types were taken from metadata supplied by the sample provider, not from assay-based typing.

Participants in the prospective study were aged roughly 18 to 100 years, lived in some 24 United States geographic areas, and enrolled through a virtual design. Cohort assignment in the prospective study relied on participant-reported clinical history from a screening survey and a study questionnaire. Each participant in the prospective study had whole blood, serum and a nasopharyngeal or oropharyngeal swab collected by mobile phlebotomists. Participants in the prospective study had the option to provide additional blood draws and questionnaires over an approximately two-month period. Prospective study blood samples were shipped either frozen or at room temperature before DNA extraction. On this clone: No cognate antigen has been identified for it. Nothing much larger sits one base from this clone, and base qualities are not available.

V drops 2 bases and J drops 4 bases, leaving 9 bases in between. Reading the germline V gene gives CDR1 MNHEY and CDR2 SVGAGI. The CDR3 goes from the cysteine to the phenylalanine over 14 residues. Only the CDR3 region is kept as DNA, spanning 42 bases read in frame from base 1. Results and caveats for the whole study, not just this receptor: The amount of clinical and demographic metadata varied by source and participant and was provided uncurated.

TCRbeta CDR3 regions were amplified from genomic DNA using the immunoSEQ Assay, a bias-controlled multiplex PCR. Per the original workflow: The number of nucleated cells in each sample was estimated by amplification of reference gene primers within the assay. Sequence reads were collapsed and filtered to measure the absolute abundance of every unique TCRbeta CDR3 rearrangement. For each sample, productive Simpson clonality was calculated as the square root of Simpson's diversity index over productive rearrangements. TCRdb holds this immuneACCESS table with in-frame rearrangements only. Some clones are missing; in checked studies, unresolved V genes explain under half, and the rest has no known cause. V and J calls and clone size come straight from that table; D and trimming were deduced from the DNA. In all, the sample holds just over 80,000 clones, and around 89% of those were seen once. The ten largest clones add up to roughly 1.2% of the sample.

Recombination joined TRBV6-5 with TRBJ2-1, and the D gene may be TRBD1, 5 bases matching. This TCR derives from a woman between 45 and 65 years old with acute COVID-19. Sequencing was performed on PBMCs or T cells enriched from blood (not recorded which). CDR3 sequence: CASSYVQGYNEQFF. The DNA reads TGTGCCAGCAGTTACGTTCAGGGTTACAATGAGCAGTTCTTC.